What follows are 11 T cell receptor beta chains derived from one specimen sequenced in a study of blood T cell repertoires in COVID-19. The assay was immunoSEQ multiplex PCR, and TCRdb's table has in-frame clones only and misses some. The sample includes nearly 200,000 clones, almost 85% of them seen just once. Sequenced material: peripheral blood. These receptors came from a human donor with acute or convalescent COVID-19. The donor label of this sample is uncertain.

The chain carries TRBV25-1 and TRBJ2-6, with 13 nucleotides matching TRBD2. Trimming at V came to 1 base and at J to 1 base, leaving 1 base not matched to a gene. CDR1 and CDR2 (germline): MGHDK, SYGVNS. The CDR3 runs 18 residues. The DNA for the CDR3 is TGTGCCAGCAGTGAATGGACTAGCGGGAGTTCTGGGGCCAACGTCCTGACTTTC. Translated: CASSEWTSGSSGANVLTF.

CDR3 amino acids: CASSGDRAGNSPLHF. The CDR3 DNA follows: TGTGCCAGCAGCGGAGACCGCGCAGGGAATTCACCCCTCCACTTT. The chain couples TRBV4-2 to TRBJ1-6, with D tentatively TRBD1 (5 bases). Per germline, CDR1 LGHNA and CDR2 YNFKEQ. The CDR3 totals 15 residues. V was trimmed by 5 bases and J by 7 bases, leaving 15 bases between them.

The genes are TRBV19 and TRBJ2-2; TRBD2 might be the D (6 bases). This CDR3 spans 13 amino acids. The germline V gene has CDR1 LNHDA and CDR2 SQIVND (reference sequence). Deletions cut 6 bases from V and 4 bases from J, with 9 bases between. CDR3 residues: CASSGSRTGELFF. The DNA for the CDR3 is TGTGCCAGTAGCGGGAGTCGCACCGGGGAGCTGTTTTTT.

The chain is built from TRBV9 and TRBJ2-7; possibly TRBD2 for D (6 bases). The CDR3 sequence is 13 residues long. Trimming took 6 bases from V and 3 from J, leaving 13 bases between them. CDR1 and CDR2 (germline): SGDLS, YYNGEE. CDR3 in DNA: TGTGCCAGCAATACTAGCAGGAGCTACGAGCAGTACTTC. This translates into CASNTSRSYEQYF.

The genes are TRBV9 and TRBJ2-5; D is perhaps TRBD1 (6 bases). There are 15 residues in the CDR3. Trimming stripped 3 bases from V and 4 bases from J, with 16 bases between. Germline V gives CDR1 SGDLS, CDR2 YYNGEE. The chain's CDR3 is CASSAGDTHRETQYF. CDR3 bases: TGTGCCAGCAGCGCCGGGGACACCCACCGAGAGACCCAGTACTTC.

The chain combines TRBV28 with TRBJ2-2; D call uncertain. The CDR3 sequence is 15 residues long. CDR1 MDHEN and CDR2 SYDVKM come from the germline V gene. Trimming stripped 1 base from V and 2 bases from J, with 8 bases between. CDR3 in DNA: TGTGCCAGCAGTTTATCCACAACCAACACCGGGGAGCTGTTTTTT. Residues: CASSLSTTNTGELFF.

This clone was detected a few times. The chain has TRBV7-9 and TRBJ1-5; weak D call: TRBD1 (6 bases). Between the trimmed V and J ends, which lost 4 bases and 6 bases, there was a span of 16 bases. CDR3 size: 15 residues. Looked up from germline, CDR1 is SEHNR and CDR2 is FQNEAQ (reference sequence). CDR3 bases: TGTGCCAGCAGCTCCGGACAGAGGTCGACTCAGCCCCAGCATTTT. It codes for CASSSGQRSTQPQHF.

The rearrangement uses TRBV6-5 and TRBJ2-7, with TRBD1 identical over 11 bases. CDR3 length equals 16 residues. CDR1 is MNHEY, CDR2 SVGAGI, per germline. V was clipped by 0 bases and J by 4 bases; unmatched bases: 5. The CDR3 DNA is TGTGCCAGCAGTTACTCGACAGGGACAGGGGGGTACGAGCAGTACTTC. It translates to CASSYSTGTGGYEQYF.

The rearrangement joins TRBV30 to TRBJ1-2; 10 bases are shared with TRBD1. The V and J ends lost 1 base and 5 bases, in that order; junction bases with no gene match: 1. Germline assignment: CDR1 GTSNPN and CDR2 SVGIG (reference sequence). This CDR3 contains 13 residues. CDR3: CAWSADRGYGYTF. CDR3 in DNA: TGTGCCTGGAGTGCGGACAGGGGGTATGGCTACACCTTC. Looking up the rest from reference TRBV30 and TRBJ1-2 gives the full variable domain: SQTIHQWPATLVQPVGSPLSLECTVEGTSNPNLYWYRQAAGRGLQLLFYSVGIGQISSEVPQNLSASRPQDRQFILSSKKLLLSDSGFYLCAWSADRGYGYTFGSGTRLTVV.

The V call is TRBV6-6, the J call TRBJ1-2; D remains unclear. CDR1 MNHNY and CDR2 SVGAGI come from the germline V gene (reference sequence). V lost 6 bases and J 6 bases, leaving 17 bases between the germline ends. The CDR3 consists of 14 residues. The CDR3 spells CASSPTPEDDGYTF. CDR3 DNA: TGTGCCAGCAGCCCTACCCCGGAGGATGATGGCTACACCTTC.

The chain carries TRBV5-4 and TRBJ2-7, with no clear D. The CDR3 is 13 amino acids. The V gene lost 2 bases and the J gene lost 3 bases, with 9 bases spanning the gap. The germline V gene encodes CDR1 SGHNT and CDR2 YYREEE (reference sequence). The CDR3 loop is CASSFMPVYEQYF. CDR3 coding DNA: TGTGCCAGCAGCTTCATGCCGGTCTACGAGCAGTACTTC. The full variable domain, in which reference TRBV5-4 and TRBJ2-7 provide the parts outside the CDR3, is ETGVTQSPTHLIKTRGQQVTLRCSSQSGHNTVSWYQQALGQGPQFIFQYYREEENGRGNFPPRFSGLQFPNYSSELNVNALELDDSALYLCASSFMPVYEQYFGPGTRLTVT.